The sequence of this T cell receptor beta chain was determined in a study of blood T cell repertoires in COVID-19. Across the study: Italy, Spain and the United States were the sources of the convalescent and acute COVID-19 samples.

Germline CDR1 SNHLY, CDR2 FYNNEI. CDR3 length: 13 amino acids. The germline V and J ends were trimmed by 0 bases and 14 bases, with 13 bases remaining between them. Generated by immunoSEQ multiplex PCR, the TCRdb table keeps only in-frame clones and is missing some. The sample includes 200,000 to 250,000 clones, approximately 90% of them seen just once. In terms of age and location, participants ranged from roughly 18 to 89 years and lived in about two dozen US areas. Cohorts were assigned according to the clinical history that participants reported. The rearrangement links TRBV2 to TRBJ1-4; D unresolved. Sequenced material: PBMCs or T cells enriched from blood (not recorded which). The TCR sequence derives from a woman aged 18-29 years in a cohort exposed to, infected with or recovered from COVID-19 (not recorded which). CDR3 residues: CASSEALRIALFF. CDR3 in DNA: TGTGCCAGCAGTGAAGCGCTTAGGATAGCGCTGTTTTTT. The full variable domain, completed using reference TRBV2 and TRBJ1-4, is EPEVTQTPSHQVTQMGQEVILRCVPISNHLYFYWYRQILGQKVEFLVSFYNNEISEKSEIFDDQFSVERPDGSNFTLKIRSTKLEDSAMYFCASSEALRIALFFGSGTQLSVL.